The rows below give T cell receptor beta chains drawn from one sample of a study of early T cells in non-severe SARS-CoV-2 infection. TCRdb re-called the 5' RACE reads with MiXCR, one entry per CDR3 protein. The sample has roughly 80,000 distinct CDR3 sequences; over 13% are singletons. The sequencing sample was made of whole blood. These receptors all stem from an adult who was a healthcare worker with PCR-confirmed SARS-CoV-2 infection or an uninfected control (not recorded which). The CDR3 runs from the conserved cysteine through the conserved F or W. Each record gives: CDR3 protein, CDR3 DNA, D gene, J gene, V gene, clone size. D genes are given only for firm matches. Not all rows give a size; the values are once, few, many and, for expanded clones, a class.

CDR3: CTSSLRRGKGWAGELFF
DNA: TGTACCAGCAGTTTAAGGCGGGGCAAGGGTTGGGCCGGGGAGCTGTTTTTT
D: NA
J: TRBJ2-2
V: TRBV28
size: NA

CDR3: CAWSASGRTNNEQFF
DNA: TGTGCCTGGAGTGCCAGCGGGAGGACTAACAATGAGCAGTTCTTC
D: TRBD2
J: TRBJ2-1
V: TRBV30
size: few

CDR3: CSLAGDNTGELFF
DNA: TGCAGCTTGGCAGGGGACAACACCGGGGAGCTGTTTTTT
D: NA
J: TRBJ2-2
V: TRBV29-1
size: many

CDR3: CASSWRGGLDEQFF
DNA: TGCGCCAGCAGCTGGCGGGGGGGTCTCGATGAGCAGTTCTTC
D: TRBD2
J: TRBJ2-1
V: TRBV5-1
size: NA

CDR3: CSARDGTRRNQPQHF
DNA: TGCAGTGCTAGAGATGGGACACGGAGAAATCAGCCCCAGCATTTT
D: NA
J: TRBJ1-5
V: TRBV20-1
size: NA

CDR3: CASSLRDSPTGELFF
DNA: TGTGCCAGCAGCCTCCGGGACTCGCCTACCGGGGAGCTGTTTTTT
D: NA
J: TRBJ2-2
V: TRBV9
size: NA

CDR3: CASSETRVPNSAGANVLTF
DNA: TGTGCCAGCAGTGAAACCCGGGTTCCGAACAGTGCTGGGGCCAACGTCCTGACTTTC
D: NA
J: TRBJ2-6
V: TRBV2
size: few

CDR3: CARPYGYTF
DNA: TGTGCCAGGCCTTATGGCTACACCTTC
D: NA
J: TRBJ1-2
V: TRBV6-1
size: few

CDR3: CSASEDARASTDTQYF
DNA: TGCAGTGCTAGCGAAGACGCGCGAGCTAGCACAGATACGCAGTATTTT
D: NA
J: TRBJ2-3
V: TRBV20-1
size: few

CDR3: CASSGLVIGEQFF
DNA: TGTGCCAGCAGTGGACTGGTAATAGGTGAGCAGTTCTTC
D: NA
J: TRBJ2-1
V: TRBV2
size: few

CDR3: CASSQPAGWGQETQYF
DNA: TGCGCCAGCAGCCAACCAGCGGGATGGGGGCAAGAGACCCAGTACTTC
D: TRBD2
J: TRBJ2-5
V: TRBV4-1
size: many

CDR3: CASSLDSGGRMQFF
DNA: TGTGCCAGCAGCTTAGATTCCGGAGGGAGGATGCAGTTCTTC
D: NA
J: TRBJ2-1
V: TRBV11-3
size: few

CDR3: CSVEADREGMNTEAFF
DNA: TGCAGCGTTGAGGCGGACAGGGAAGGGATGAACACTGAAGCTTTCTTT
D: TRBD1
J: TRBJ1-1
V: TRBV29-1
size: NA

CDR3: CASSQDQGNEQFF
DNA: TGCGCCAGCAGCCAAGATCAGGGGAATGAGCAGTTCTTC
D: NA
J: TRBJ2-1
V: TRBV4-1
size: NA

CDR3: CASSQVGEGMYEQYF
DNA: TGTGCCAGCAGCCAAGTGGGTGAGGGGATGTACGAGCAGTACTTC
D: NA
J: TRBJ2-7
V: TRBV4-2
size: NA

CDR3: CSARAAAGTHPYNEQFF
DNA: TGCAGTGCTAGAGCTGCCGCCGGGACCCATCCCTACAATGAGCAGTTCTTC
D: NA
J: TRBJ2-1
V: TRBV20-1
size: few

CDR3: CASSLGTNTDTQYF
DNA: TGTGCCAGCAGCTTAGGAACCAACACAGATACGCAGTATTTT
D: NA
J: TRBJ2-3
V: TRBV7-2
size: many

CDR3: CASSPISTGTETQYF
DNA: TGTGCCAGCTCACCAATCTCGACAGGGACGGAGACCCAGTACTTC
D: TRBD1
J: TRBJ2-5
V: TRBV18
size: NA

CDR3: CASSARGNEQYF
DNA: TGCGCCAGCAGTGCTCGGGGGAACGAGCAGTACTTC
D: NA
J: TRBJ2-7
V: TRBV10-1
size: many

CDR3: CASSPQTGLAEYNEQFF
DNA: TGTGCCAGCTCACCACAAACCGGACTAGCGGAGTACAATGAGCAGTTCTTC
D: TRBD2
J: TRBJ2-1
V: TRBV18
size: NA

CDR3: CASSRRNTEAFF
DNA: TGTGCCAGCAGCCGACGGAACACTGAAGCTTTCTTT
D: NA
J: TRBJ1-1
V: TRBV6-6
size: NA

CDR3: CASSAGYLEQFF
DNA: TGTGCCAGCAGTGCGGGGTATCTTGAGCAGTTCTTC
D: NA
J: TRBJ2-1
V: TRBV2
size: many

CDR3: CASSLTSGGETQYF
DNA: TGCGCCAGCAGCTTAACTAGCGGAGGAGAGACCCAGTACTTC
D: TRBD2
J: TRBJ2-5
V: TRBV5-1
size: NA

CDR3: CASSIAGWENTGELFF
DNA: TGCGCCAGCAGCATCGCAGGTTGGGAGAACACCGGGGAGCTGTTTTTT
D: NA
J: TRBJ2-2
V: TRBV5-1
size: NA

CDR3: CASSVGTGLVYGYTF
DNA: TGTGCCAGCAGCGTAGGGACAGGGCTGGTCTATGGCTACACCTTC
D: TRBD1
J: TRBJ1-2
V: TRBV9
size: NA

CDR3: CASRRGPPYEQYF
DNA: TGTGCCAGCCGGAGGGGGCCCCCCTACGAGCAGTACTTC
D: NA
J: TRBJ2-7
V: TRBV2
size: NA

CDR3: CASSLDGLNEKLFF
DNA: TGTGCCAGCAGCTTAGACGGGTTAAATGAAAAACTGTTTTTT
D: NA
J: TRBJ1-4
V: TRBV7-6
size: NA

CDR3: CASSFDNQPQHF
DNA: TGTGCCAGCAGCTTTGACAATCAGCCCCAGCATTTT
D: NA
J: TRBJ1-5
V: TRBV7-9
size: many

CDR3: CASSLYPGELFF
DNA: TGTGCCAGCAGTTTATATCCCGGGGAGCTGTTTTTT
D: NA
J: TRBJ2-2
V: TRBV27
size: NA

CDR3: CASSFSSTDTQYF
DNA: TGTGCCAGCAGTTTCAGTAGCACAGATACGCAGTATTTT
D: NA
J: TRBJ2-3
V: TRBV12-3/TRBV12-4
size: NA

CDR3: CASRRDRGQDTQYF
DNA: TGTGCCAGCAGACGGGACAGGGGGCAAGATACGCAGTATTTT
D: TRBD1
J: TRBJ2-3
V: TRBV11-3
size: NA

CDR3: CASSLTGGHVDTQYF
DNA: TGTGCCAGCAGCTTAACGGGGGGGCATGTAGATACGCAGTATTTT
D: TRBD2
J: TRBJ2-3
V: TRBV7-2
size: many

CDR3: CASSEGQAVDIQYF
DNA: TGTGCCAGCAGTGAAGGACAGGCGGTGGACATTCAGTACTTC
D: NA
J: TRBJ2-4
V: TRBV2
size: NA

CDR3: CASSYTGRINTEAFF
DNA: TGTGCCAGCAGTTATACAGGGCGAATAAACACTGAAGCTTTCTTT
D: NA
J: TRBJ1-1
V: TRBV2
size: NA

CDR3: CSARTGTSRDEQYF
DNA: TGCAGTGCTAGAACCGGGACTAGCAGGGACGAGCAGTACTTC
D: TRBD2
J: TRBJ2-7
V: TRBV20-1
size: few